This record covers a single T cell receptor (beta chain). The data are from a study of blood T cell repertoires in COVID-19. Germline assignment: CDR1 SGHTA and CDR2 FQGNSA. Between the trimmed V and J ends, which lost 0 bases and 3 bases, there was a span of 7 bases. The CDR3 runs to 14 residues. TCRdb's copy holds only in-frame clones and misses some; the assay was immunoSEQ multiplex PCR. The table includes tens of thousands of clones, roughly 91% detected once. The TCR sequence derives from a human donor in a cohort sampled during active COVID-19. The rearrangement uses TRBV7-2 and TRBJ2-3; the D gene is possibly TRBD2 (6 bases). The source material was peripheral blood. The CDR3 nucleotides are TGTGCCAGCAGCTTAGCGGGGGGAACAGATACGCAGTATTTT. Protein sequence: CASSLAGGTDTQYF.